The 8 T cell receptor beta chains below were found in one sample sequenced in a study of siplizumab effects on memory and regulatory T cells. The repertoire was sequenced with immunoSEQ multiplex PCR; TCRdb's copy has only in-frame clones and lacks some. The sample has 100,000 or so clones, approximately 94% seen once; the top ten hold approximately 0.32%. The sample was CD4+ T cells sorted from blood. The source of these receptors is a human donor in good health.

DNA of the CDR3: TGTGCCTGGAGTGCGGGACTAGCGAACACCGGGGAGCTGTTTTTT. Translation: CAWSAGLANTGELFF. This chain uses TRBV30 with TRBJ2-2, with 8 bases that match TRBD2. The CDR3 runs 15 residues. J was trimmed by 0 bases and V by 1 base; bases with no gene match: 1. Germline loops: CDR1 GTSNPN, CDR2 SVGIG (reference sequence). Based on the CDR3 plus reference TRBV30 and TRBJ2-2, the full variable domain is SQTIHQWPATLVQPVGSPLSLECTVEGTSNPNLYWYRQAAGRGLQLLFYSVGIGQISSEVPQNLSASRPQDRQFILSSKKLLLSDSGFYLCAWSAGLANTGELFFGEGSRLTVL.

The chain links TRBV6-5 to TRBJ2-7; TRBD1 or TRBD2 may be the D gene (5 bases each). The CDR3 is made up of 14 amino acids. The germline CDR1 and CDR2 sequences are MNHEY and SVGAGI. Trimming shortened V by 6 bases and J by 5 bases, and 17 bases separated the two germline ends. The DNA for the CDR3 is TGTGCCAGCAGGGTCCAGGGTGGGAGCCACGAGCAGTACTTC. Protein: CASRVQGGSHEQYF.

The CDR3 coding sequence is TGTGCCAGTAGTATTTCCAGAACCGCTGAAGCTTTCTTT. Its protein product is CASSISRTAEAFF. The rearrangement uses TRBV19 and TRBJ1-1; D unclear. The germline V gene encodes CDR1 LNHDA and CDR2 SQIVND (reference sequence). The V gene lost 3 bases and the J gene lost 6 bases, with 11 bases spanning the gap. The CDR3 has 13 amino acids.

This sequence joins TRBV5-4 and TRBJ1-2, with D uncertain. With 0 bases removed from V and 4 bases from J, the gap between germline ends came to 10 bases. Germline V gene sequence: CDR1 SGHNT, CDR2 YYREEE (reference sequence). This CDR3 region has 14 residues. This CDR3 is CASSLGSETYGYTF. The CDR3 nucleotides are TGTGCCAGCAGCTTGGGATCGGAGACCTATGGCTACACCTTC.

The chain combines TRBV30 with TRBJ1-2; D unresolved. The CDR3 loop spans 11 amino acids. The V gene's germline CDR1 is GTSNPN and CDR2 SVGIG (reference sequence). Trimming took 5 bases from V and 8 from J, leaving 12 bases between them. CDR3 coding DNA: TGTGCCTGGCACCGGGTTGGAGGCTACACCTTC. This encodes CAWHRVGGYTF.

CDR3 in amino acids: CASSLLGPYNEQFF. The CDR3 DNA reads as TGTGCCAGCAGCTTACTGGGCCCCTACAATGAGCAGTTCTTC. This chain links TRBV7-9 with TRBJ2-1; D is unresolved. The V gene's germline CDR1 is SEHNR and CDR2 FQNEAQ (reference sequence). This CDR3 has 14 residues. Trimming took 2 bases from V and 2 from J, leaving 7 bases between them.

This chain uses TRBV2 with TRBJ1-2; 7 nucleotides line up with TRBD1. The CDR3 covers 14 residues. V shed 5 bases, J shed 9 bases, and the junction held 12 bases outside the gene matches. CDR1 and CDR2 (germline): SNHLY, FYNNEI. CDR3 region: CASSKGTESVSYTF. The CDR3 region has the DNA TGTGCCAGCAGTAAGGGGACAGAGTCCGTGAGCTACACCTTC.

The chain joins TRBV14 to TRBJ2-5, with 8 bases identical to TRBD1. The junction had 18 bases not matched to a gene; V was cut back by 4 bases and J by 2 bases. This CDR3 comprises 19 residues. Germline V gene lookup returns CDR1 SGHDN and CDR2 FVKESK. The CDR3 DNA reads TGTGCCAGCAGCCGTAGACTACCCAAACCGACAGGGGAACAAGAGACCCAGTACTTC. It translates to CASSRRLPKPTGEQETQYF.